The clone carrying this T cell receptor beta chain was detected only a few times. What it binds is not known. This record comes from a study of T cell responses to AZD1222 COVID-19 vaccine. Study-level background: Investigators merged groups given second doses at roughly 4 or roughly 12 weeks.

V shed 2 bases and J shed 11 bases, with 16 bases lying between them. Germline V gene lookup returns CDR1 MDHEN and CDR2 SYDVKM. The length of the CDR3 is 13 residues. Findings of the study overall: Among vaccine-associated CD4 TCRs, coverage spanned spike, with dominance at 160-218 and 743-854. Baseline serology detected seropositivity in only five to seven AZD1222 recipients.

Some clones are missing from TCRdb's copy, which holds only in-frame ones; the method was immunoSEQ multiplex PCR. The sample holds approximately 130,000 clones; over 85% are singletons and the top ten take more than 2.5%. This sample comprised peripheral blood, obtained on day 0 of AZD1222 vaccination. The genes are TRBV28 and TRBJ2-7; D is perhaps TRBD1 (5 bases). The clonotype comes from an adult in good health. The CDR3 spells CASSLARGLREYF. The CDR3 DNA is TGTGCCAGCAGTTTAGCGCGTGGCCTCAGGGAGTACTTC.